The next 24 T cell receptor beta chains were all read from a single sample in a study of beta chain features in type 1 diabetes. The study reverse transcribed the entire isolated RNA, so it sequenced expressed TCRB transcripts. Produced via immunoSEQ multiplex PCR; TCRdb's table is partial and in-frame only. The sample yields 200,000 to 300,000 clones, 13% to 15% seen once. Sequencing was carried out using naive CD4+ T cells from blood. The receptor source for this set is a woman between 40 and 50 years old in good health.

V gene TRBV7-6 combines with J gene TRBJ1-3; D is undetermined. Per germline, CDR1 SGHVS and CDR2 FNYEAQ. This CDR3 spans 16 amino acids. Trimming cost V 5 bases and J 0 bases, with 14 bases left between them. CDR3 amino acids: CASSLLPGTSGNTIYF. CDR3 in DNA: TGTGCCAGCAGCCTCCTTCCGGGTACCTCTGGAAACACCATATATTTT.

This clone was recorded a few times. Other DNA sequences within the sample encode an identical CDR3. The rearrangement joins TRBV18 to TRBJ1-6; D might be TRBD1 (6 bases). Germline V gene data show CDR1 as KGHSH and CDR2 as LQKENI. Trimming stripped 3 bases from V and 7 bases from J, with 10 bases between. The CDR3 is 14 amino acids. CDR3 sequence: CASSPGTGNSPLHF. The CDR3 DNA reads TGTGCCAGCTCACCCGGAACAGGGAATTCACCCCTCCACTTT.

The CDR3 nucleotides are TGTGCCAGCAGCTTAAGGGACAGGGGGGACTATGGCTACACCTTC. Translating gives CASSLRDRGDYGYTF. V gene TRBV7-9 combines with J gene TRBJ1-2; 11 nucleotides agree with TRBD1. This CDR3 is 15 amino acids long. The V gene end was trimmed by 2 bases and the J gene end by 3 bases; junction bases not matched to a gene: 2. Germline loops: CDR1 SEHNR, CDR2 FQNEAQ (reference sequence).

The chain has TRBV5-4 and TRBJ2-1; 13 nucleotides match TRBD2. V was clipped by 4 bases and J by 3 bases; unmatched bases: 4. Germline V gives CDR1 SGHNT, CDR2 YYREEE (reference sequence). The CDR3 runs 16 residues. The CDR3 region has the DNA TGTGCCAGCAGCCCACTAGCGGGGGGGCTCTACAATGAGCAGTTCTTC. It specifies CASSPLAGGLYNEQFF. Using reference TRBV5-4 and TRBJ2-1 for the parts outside the CDR3, the full variable domain is ETGVTQSPTHLIKTRGQQVTLRCSSQSGHNTVSWYQQALGQGPQFIFQYYREEENGRGNFPPRFSGLQFPNYSSELNVNALELDDSALYLCASSPLAGGLYNEQFFGPGTRLTVL.

A few counts support this clone. The chain uses TRBV4-1 and TRBJ1-6; the match to TRBD1 covers 9 bases. V shed 4 bases and J 5 bases; nucleotides not matched to a gene: 9. CDR3 length: 17 amino acids. CDR1 MGHRA and CDR2 YSYEKL come from the germline V gene. The CDR3 loop is CASSPQGAKINNSPLHF. CDR3 DNA: TGCGCCAGCAGCCCACAGGGGGCGAAGATCAATAATTCACCCCTCCACTTT.

In its sample, this clone was seen a few times. V is TRBV5-4 and J is TRBJ2-7, with 8 bases fitting TRBD2. This CDR3 has 15 residues. V dropped 5 bases and J dropped 7; count of bases not matched to a gene: 14. The germline gives CDR1 SGHNT, CDR2 YYREEE (reference sequence). The CDR3 is CASSQVERGKTEQYF. CDR3 DNA: TGTGCCAGCAGTCAAGTAGAGCGGGGGAAGACGGAGCAGTACTTC.

The V call is TRBV19, the J call TRBJ2-7, with TRBD1 identical over 10 bases. V lost 9 bases to trimming and J lost 2 bases; unmatched junction nucleotides: 7. The CDR3 is 14 amino acids. Germline assignment: CDR1 LNHDA and CDR2 SQIVND (reference sequence). The CDR3 DNA follows: TGTGCCAGCAGGGGCGGGACAGGGGCCTACGAGCAGTACTTC. It specifies CASRGGTGAYEQYF. Complete variable domain (other parts from reference TRBV19 and TRBJ2-7): DGGITQSPKYLFRKEGQNVTLSCEQNLNHDAMYWYRQDPGQGLRLIYYSQIVNDFQKGDIAEGYSVSREKKESFPLTVTSAQKNPTAFYLCASRGGTGAYEQYFGPGTRLTVT.

The chain couples TRBV5-1 to TRBJ2-3; 14 nucleotides match TRBD2. Germline CDR1 SGHRS, CDR2 YFSETQ. The CDR3 sequence is 17 residues long. Trimming removed 0 bases from V and 3 bases from J; junction bases left unmatched: 3. DNA of the CDR3: TGCGCCAGCAGCTTGGGACTAGCGGGGGGGTGGACAGATACGCAGTATTTT. Residues: CASSLGLAGGWTDTQYF.

The rearrangement joins TRBV29-1 to TRBJ2-5; D may be TRBD2 (5 bases). The J call could be wrong; TRBJ2-7 is a better fit for the DNA end. The CDR3 sequence is 14 residues long. Germline CDR1 reads SQVTM; CDR2 reads ANQGSEA. The CDR3 DNA reads TGCAGCGTTGAGTCGAGCGGACGATCCTACGAGCAGTACTTC. Its protein product is CSVESSGRSYEQYF.

This clone was seen only a few times. This sequence joins TRBV10-3 and TRBJ2-5, with 8 bases identical to TRBD1. V was pared by 8 bases and J by 3 bases, with 2 bases of the junction left unmatched. The germline gives CDR1 ENHRY, CDR2 SYGVKD. The CDR3 extends over 12 amino acids. The CDR3 sequence is CAIGTGEETQYF. In DNA form, the CDR3 reads TGTGCCATCGGGACAGGTGAAGAGACCCAGTACTTC.

The chain employs TRBV11-2 and TRBJ2-3, with 11 bases that match TRBD2. The germline CDR1 and CDR2 sequences are SGHAT and FQNNGV. The CDR3 contains 19 residues. V dropped 4 bases and J dropped 6; count of bases not matched to a gene: 18. Here the CDR3 reads CASSSGGLAGGSAQDTQYF. The CDR3 DNA reads as TGTGCCAGCAGCTCTGGGGGGCTAGCGGGGGGTTCGGCACAGGATACGCAGTATTTT.

The genes are TRBV5-6 and TRBJ2-5, with a tentative D call TRBD2 (5 bases). The CDR3 loop spans 15 amino acids. CDR1 is SGHDT and CDR2 is YYEEEE in the germline V gene. V was pared by 4 bases and J by 2 bases, with 15 bases between. CDR3: CASSPLSGLQETQYF. CDR3 DNA sequence: TGTGCCAGCAGCCCGCTTAGTGGACTTCAAGAGACCCAGTACTTC. The whole variable domain, filled in from reference TRBV5-6 and TRBJ2-5, reads DAGVTQSPTHLIKTRGQQVTLRCSPKSGHDTVSWYQQALGQGPQFIFQYYEEEERQRGNFPDRFSGHQFPNYSSELNVNALLLGDSALYLCASSPLSGLQETQYFGPGTRLLVL.

This rearrangement joins TRBV10-3 to TRBJ2-1, with 10 bases lining up with TRBD2. The length of the CDR3 is 14 residues. The germline CDR1 and CDR2 sequences are ENHRY and SYGVKD. V lost 6 bases and J lost 4; bases outside the gene matches: 3. The CDR3 sequence is CAIRDSGGYNEQFF. In DNA form, the CDR3 reads TGTGCCATCAGGGATAGCGGGGGGTACAATGAGCAGTTCTTC.

This clone showed up just a few times. This rearrangement joins TRBV29-1 to TRBJ1-4; D gene uncertain. The CDR3 has 13 residues. Germline assignment: CDR1 SQVTM and CDR2 ANQGSEA. Trimming stripped 6 bases from V and 0 bases from J, with 8 bases between. CDR3 nucleotide sequence: TGCAGCGTGGGCCGAGCAACTAATGAAAAACTGTTTTTT. It translates to CSVGRATNEKLFF.

This clone has only a few counts. The chain uses TRBV25-1 and TRBJ1-5; D is perhaps TRBD1 (6 bases). Germline assignment: CDR1 MGHDK and CDR2 SYGVNS. The ends were cut back, 6 bases at V and 5 bases at J, with 14 bases in the middle. The CDR3 length is 14 residues. The CDR3 DNA reads TGTGCCAGCAGCCCGGCGGACAGTTATCAGCCCCAGCATTTT. It yields the protein CASSPADSYQPQHF.

This clone has just a few counts. The chain links TRBV7-9 to TRBJ1-5, with D tentatively TRBD1 (6 bases). Trimming pared 5 bases from V and 10 bases from J, leaving 12 bases between. CDR1 is SEHNR and CDR2 is FQNEAQ in the germline V gene (reference sequence). CDR3 length equals 12 residues. Written as DNA, the CDR3 is TGTGCCAGCAGCCCAGGGGTGTCTCCCCAGCATTTT. Amino acids: CASSPGVSPQHF.

This clone was seen many times. The chain is built from TRBV10-3 and TRBJ2-5; TRBD2 matches 12 bases. Unmatched junction bases numbered 3, after V lost 9 bases and J lost 4 bases. The CDR3 loop spans 13 amino acids. Looked up from germline, CDR1 is ENHRY and CDR2 is SYGVKD. The CDR3 DNA reads TGTGCCATTCGGACTAGCGGGGCAGAGACCCAGTACTTC. It encodes CAIRTSGAETQYF.

The chain employs TRBV7-9 and TRBJ1-6; 7 positions agree with TRBD1. The germline V gene has CDR1 SEHNR and CDR2 FQNEAQ (reference sequence). Trimming took 5 bases from V and 1 from J; bases not matched to a gene: 8. The CDR3 loop spans 17 amino acids. Written as DNA, the CDR3 is TGTGCCAGCAGCACCGACAGGGAAGGATCCTATAATTCACCCCTCCACTTT. Its translation is CASSTDREGSYNSPLHF.

This chain connects TRBV7-9 to TRBJ1-4; tentative D call: TRBD1 (6 bases). The V and J ends lost 5 bases and 7 bases respectively, with 17 bases between them. Germline V CDR1 and CDR2: SEHNR, FQNEAQ (reference sequence). CDR3 length equals 15 residues. The CDR3 DNA is TGTGCCAGCAGCCCCGGGACACTAATCACTGAAAAACTGTTTTTT. It specifies CASSPGTLITEKLFF.

This clone was seen a handful of times. The V call is TRBV9, the J call TRBJ2-1; a possible D gene is TRBD1 (6 bases). The germline V and J ends were trimmed by 3 bases and 11 bases, with 9 bases remaining between them. The CDR3 loop spans 11 amino acids. Germline CDR1 SGDLS, CDR2 YYNGEE. CDR3 loop: CASSATGQQFF. CDR3 DNA sequence: TGTGCCAGCAGCGCTACAGGGCAGCAGTTCTTC.

The chain is built from TRBV5-1 and TRBJ1-6, with 7 bases identical to TRBD1. Trimming took 2 bases from V and 7 from J; bases not matched to a gene: 3. Germline V gene sequence: CDR1 SGHRS, CDR2 YFSETQ. This CDR3 has 14 residues. The CDR3 region is CASSFDRANSPLHF. The DNA for the CDR3 is TGCGCCAGCAGCTTTGACAGGGCCAATTCACCCCTCCACTTT.

The rearrangement links TRBV5-1 to TRBJ2-1, with 9 positions matching TRBD2. V lost 0 bases to trimming and J lost 12 bases; unmatched junction nucleotides: 4. The CDR3 loop spans 13 amino acids. Per the germline V gene, CDR1 is SGHRS and CDR2 is YFSETQ. The CDR3 sequence is CASSLALSGGQFF. Written as DNA, the CDR3 is TGCGCCAGCAGCTTGGCCCTTAGCGGGGGGCAGTTCTTC.

This clone has only a few counts. This chain uses TRBV5-1 with TRBJ2-3, with 8 bases identical to TRBD1. The CDR3 runs 15 residues. V was pared by 5 bases and J by 3 bases, with 8 bases of the junction left unmatched. Germline V gene sequence: CDR1 SGHRS, CDR2 YFSETQ. The CDR3 here is CASSPDRVGTDTQYF. The CDR3 DNA is TGCGCCAGCAGTCCGGACAGGGTGGGGACAGATACGCAGTATTTT. The full variable domain, its missing parts supplied by reference TRBV5-1 and TRBJ2-3, is KAGVTQTPRYLIKTRGQQVTLSCSPISGHRSVSWYQQTPGQGLQFLFEYFSETQRNKGNFPGRFSGRQFSNSRSEMNVSTLELGDSALYLCASSPDRVGTDTQYFGPGTRLTVL.

CDR3 DNA: TGTGCCAGCAGCAAGACTAGCGATGAGAACAATGAGCAGTTCTTC. Its protein is CASSKTSDENNEQFF. This chain joins TRBV5-4 and TRBJ2-1; 8 bases line up with TRBD2. With 4 bases clipped from V and 5 bases from J, the junction kept 8 bases outside the gene matches. The CDR3 has 15 amino acids. CDR1 and CDR2 from the germline V gene are SGHNT and YYREEE (reference sequence).